The sequence of this TCR beta chain was determined in a study of blood T cells in healthy people across ages. Findings and caveats of the study: Diversity of TCR beta per million T cells declined in a roughly linear way with age.

Through a sample-barcoded 5' primer and a J-beta primer mix, a second PCR was run for roughly 7 to 11 cycles. A 12-random-nucleotide template-switch adaptor tagged each cDNA molecule. Any given sample supplied a minimum of 2.5 million CDR3-containing paired-end reads. TCRdb re-called the 5' RACE reads with MiXCR, one entry per CDR3 protein. The sample comprises about 1.4 million distinct CDR3 sequences, approximately 59% of which are singletons, and roughly 6.3% rests with the top ten. Isolated per sample were at least 6 million PBMCs. As regards this clonotype: Antigen: not known.

This receptor was obtained from a man younger than 35 in good health. Sequencing was done on a sample of blood.

The DNA for the CDR3 is TGTGCCAGCCGGGACAAGAGCTCCTACGAGCAGTACTTC. Protein sequence: CASRDKSSYEQYF. The chain recombines TRBV25-1 with TRBJ2-7, with a weak D call TRBD1 (6 bases). CDR1 and CDR2 (germline): MGHDK, SYGVNS. The V gene lost 8 bases and the J gene lost 0 bases, with 11 bases spanning the gap. This CDR3 region has 13 residues.